The rows below give T cell receptor beta chains drawn from one sample of a study of regulatory T cells in long-lasting Graves disease. MiXCR was run by TCRdb on the multiplex PCR reads, yielding one entry per CDR3 protein. The profile shows approximately 250,000 distinct CDR3 sequences, approximately 20% of them singletons. The input for sequencing was peripheral blood mononuclear cells (PBMCs), taken at new diagnosis, from a patient treated with antithyroid drugs. These TCRs come from a female donor with Graves disease. Both conserved end residues are part of each CDR3. D genes are given only for firm matches. Expanded clones are given a class, and other clones once, few, many or no size at all.

CSAVGDLLGGELFF	TGCAGTGCTGTGGGGGACCTGTTAGGCGGGGAGCTGTTTTTT	TRBJ2-2	TRBV20-1	many	-
CASSLAGLAGVPIHEQYF	TGTGCCAGCAGCTTAGCAGGCCTAGCGGGAGTTCCGATCCACGAGCAGTACTTC	TRBJ2-7	TRBV7-8	many	TRBD2
CASSVEEDYGYTF	TGTGCCAGCAGCGTAGAGGAGGACTATGGCTACACCTTC	TRBJ1-2	TRBV2	many	-
CASSTGQGAGNEQFF	TGTGCCAGCAGTACGGGACAGGGGGCAGGCAATGAGCAGTTCTTC	TRBJ2-1	TRBV12-3/TRBV12-4	many	TRBD1
CASSYGQAQETQYF	TGCGCCAGCAGCTACGGACAGGCTCAAGAGACCCAGTACTTC	TRBJ2-5	TRBV5-1	many	TRBD1
CASSLASGGLETQYF	TGTGCCAGCAGCCTAGCGTCTGGGGGGCTGGAGACCCAGTACTTC	TRBJ2-5	TRBV9	many	-
CASSITGINEKLFF	TGTGCCAGCAGCATTACAGGGATCAATGAAAAACTGTTTTTT	TRBJ1-4	TRBV12-3/TRBV12-4	many	-
CASSDVPADSYNEQFF	TGTGCCAGCAGCGACGTTCCGGCGGATTCCTACAATGAGCAGTTCTTC	TRBJ2-1	TRBV7-9	many	-
CASSGLAGGGGSSYNEQFF	TGTGCCAGCAGCGGGCTAGCGGGAGGAGGTGGGAGCTCCTACAATGAGCAGTTCTTC	TRBJ2-1	TRBV5-6	many	TRBD2
CASSLYGISYNSPLHF	TGTGCCAGCAGCTTATACGGGATCTCCTATAATTCACCCCTCCACTTT	TRBJ1-6	TRBV7-9	few	-
CASSEYADYEQYF	TGTGCCAGCAGTGAATATGCCGACTACGAGCAGTACTTC	TRBJ2-7	TRBV6-1	many	-
CAISDSDGTDTQYF	TGTGCCATCAGTGATAGCGACGGCACAGATACGCAGTATTTT	TRBJ2-3	TRBV10-3	many	-
CASSPGQATGANVLTF	TGCGCCAGCAGCCCGGGACAGGCGACTGGGGCCAACGTCCTGACTTTC	TRBJ2-6	TRBV5-1	few	TRBD1
CASSDHDRDPPYEQYF	TGTGCCAGCAGTGACCATGACCGGGATCCGCCCTACGAGCAGTACTTC	TRBJ2-7	TRBV6-4	many	-
CASRTGGADTQYF	TGCGCCAGCAGAACAGGGGGCGCAGATACGCAGTATTTT	TRBJ2-3	TRBV5-1	many	TRBD1
CATRDGALETQYF	TGTGCCACTAGGGACGGTGCTTTGGAGACCCAGTACTTC	TRBJ2-5	TRBV24-1	many	-
CASSSGGTVETQYF	TGTGCCAGCAGCTCCGGAGGGACGGTAGAGACCCAGTACTTC	TRBJ2-5	TRBV9	many	-
CASSLRQGATGYTF	TGCGCCAGCAGCTTGAGACAGGGGGCGACCGGCTACACCTTC	TRBJ1-2	TRBV5-1	many	TRBD1
CASSPRLGETYEQYF	TGTGCCAGCAGTCCTAGACTGGGCGAGACCTACGAGCAGTACTTC	TRBJ2-7	TRBV11-2	many	-
CASSLAQTGELFF	TGTGCCAGCAGCTTAGCGCAGACCGGGGAGCTGTTTTTT	TRBJ2-2	TRBV7-2	many	-
CASTFNSGNQPQHF	TGTGCCAGCACGTTTAACAGTGGCAATCAGCCCCAGCATTTT	TRBJ1-5	TRBV2	many	-
CASSPLGRIGTEQYF	TGTGCCAGCAGCCCCCTCGGGCGGATCGGCACCGAGCAGTACTTC	TRBJ2-7	TRBV7-2	many	-
CASATELNTEAFF	TGTGCCAGTGCGACAGAGCTAAACACTGAAGCTTTCTTT	TRBJ1-1	TRBV19	-	-
CASSQVRREGPQGTQYF	TGCGCCAGCAGCCAAGTCCGGCGGGAGGGCCCTCAGGGGACCCAGTACTTC	TRBJ2-5	TRBV4-1	many	TRBD2
CSAVQETQYF	TGCAGTGCTGTACAAGAGACCCAGTACTTC	TRBJ2-5	TRBV20-1	many	-
CASSVDMSVAADEAFF	TGTGCCAGCAGCGTAGATATGAGTGTGGCGGCAGATGAAGCTTTCTTT	TRBJ1-1	TRBV9	few	-
CASRPRLAGGLETQYF	TGTGCCAGCAGACCACGACTAGCGGGAGGGCTAGAGACCCAGTACTTC	TRBJ2-5	TRBV6-1	many	TRBD2
CSVATGAIYEQYF	TGCAGCGTAGCGACAGGGGCGATCTACGAGCAGTACTTC	TRBJ2-7	TRBV29-1	many	TRBD1
CASSLGTVGTQYF	TGTGCCAGCAGTCTGGGGACGGTCGGGACCCAGTACTTC	TRBJ2-5	TRBV14	many	-
CASRMGLATRDTQYF	TGTGCCAGCAGGATGGGACTAGCGACGAGAGATACGCAGTATTTT	TRBJ2-3	TRBV5-6	many	TRBD2
CASSEYPNQPQHF	TGTGCCAGCAGTGAATACCCCAATCAGCCCCAGCATTTT	TRBJ1-5	TRBV6-1	many	-
CASSLSGVEGYTF	TGTGCCAGCAGCTTATCAGGGGTCGAGGGCTACACCTTC	TRBJ1-2	TRBV7-9	many	-
CAWSVYNEQFF	TGTGCCTGGAGTGTATACAATGAGCAGTTCTTC	TRBJ2-1	TRBV30	many	-
CASGQGFGEKLFF	TGTGCTAGTGGTCAGGGCTTCGGTGAAAAACTGTTTTTT	TRBJ1-4	TRBV12-5	-	-
CASTEGPNTGELFF	TGTGCCAGCACGGAGGGACCGAACACCGGGGAGCTGTTTTTT	TRBJ2-2	TRBV2	many	-
CATSDRNRGPHQHF	TGTGCCACCAGTGATCGAAACAGGGGACCCCACCAGCATTTT	TRBJ1-5	TRBV24-1	many	TRBD1
CASSSSLSDTQYF	TGTGCCAGCAGTTCCTCCTTATCAGATACGCAGTATTTT	TRBJ2-3	TRBV28	many	-
CSARTGGAKEKLFF	TGCAGTGCTAGGACAGGGGGCGCAAAGGAAAAACTGTTTTTT	TRBJ1-4	TRBV20-1	many	TRBD1
CASSGGQENQPQHF	TGTGCCAGCAGTGGGGGACAGGAGAATCAGCCCCAGCATTTT	TRBJ1-5	TRBV6-1	many	TRBD1
CASTNTYAYNSPLHF	TGTGCCAGCACCAATACCTACGCCTATAATTCACCCCTCCACTTT	TRBJ1-6	TRBV7-2	many	-
CSARNTGSFNYGYTF	TGCAGTGCTAGGAATACAGGATCCTTTAACTATGGCTACACCTTC	TRBJ1-2	TRBV20-1	many	-
CASSLGHRSGTGANVLTF	TGTGCCAGCAGCTTAGGTCACCGGTCGGGGACTGGGGCCAACGTCCTGACTTTC	TRBJ2-6	TRBV11-2	-	-
CASSIAGGQAEAFF	TGTGCCAGTAGTATAGCGGGCGGACAGGCTGAAGCTTTCTTT	TRBJ1-1	TRBV19	many	TRBD1
CSASGTGGFYGYTF	TGCAGTGCTAGTGGGACAGGGGGTTTCTATGGCTACACCTTC	TRBJ1-2	TRBV20-1	few	TRBD1
CASSSQSLPRARRAQETQYF	TGTGCCAGCAGTTCTCAGAGTCTCCCTAGGGCCCGCAGAGCTCAAGAGACCCAGTACTTC	TRBJ2-5	TRBV27	-	-
CASSLNYYTEAFF	TGTGCCAGCAGTTTAAATTATTACACTGAAGCTTTCTTT	TRBJ1-1	TRBV27	many	-
CSARDSGLAKNIQYF	TGCAGTGCTAGAGATTCGGGACTAGCCAAAAACATTCAGTACTTC	TRBJ2-4	TRBV20-1	few	-